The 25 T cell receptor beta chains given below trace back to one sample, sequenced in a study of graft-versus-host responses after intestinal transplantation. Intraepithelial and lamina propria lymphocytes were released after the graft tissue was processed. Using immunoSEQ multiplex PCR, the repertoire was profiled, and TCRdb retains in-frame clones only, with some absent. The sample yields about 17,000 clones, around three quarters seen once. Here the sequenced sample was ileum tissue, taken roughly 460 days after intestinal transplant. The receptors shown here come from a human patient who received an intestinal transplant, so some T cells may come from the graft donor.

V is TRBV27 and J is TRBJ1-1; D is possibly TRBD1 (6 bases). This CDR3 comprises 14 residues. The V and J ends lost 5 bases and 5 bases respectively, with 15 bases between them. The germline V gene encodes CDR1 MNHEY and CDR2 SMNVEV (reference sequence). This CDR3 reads CASSTTGRRTEAFF. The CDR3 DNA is TGTGCCAGCAGTACCACAGGGAGGCGGACTGAAGCTTTCTTT.

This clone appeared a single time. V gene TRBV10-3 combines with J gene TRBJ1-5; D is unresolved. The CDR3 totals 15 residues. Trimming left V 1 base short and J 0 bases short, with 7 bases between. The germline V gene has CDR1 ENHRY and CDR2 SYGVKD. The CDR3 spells CAISELGNSNQPQHF. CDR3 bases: TGTGCCATCAGTGAGTTGGGCAATAGCAATCAGCCCCAGCATTTT.

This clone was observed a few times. As DNA, the CDR3 is TGTGCCAGCAGTGGTAGCGGGGCCACAGATACGCAGTATTTT. It is translated as CASSGSGATDTQYF. The chain combines TRBV28 with TRBJ2-3; TRBD2 matches at 8 bases. From germline, CDR1 is MDHEN and CDR2 SYDVKM. The CDR3 length is 14 residues. Losses at the gene ends were 5 bases for V and 2 bases for J; bases not matched to a gene: 3.

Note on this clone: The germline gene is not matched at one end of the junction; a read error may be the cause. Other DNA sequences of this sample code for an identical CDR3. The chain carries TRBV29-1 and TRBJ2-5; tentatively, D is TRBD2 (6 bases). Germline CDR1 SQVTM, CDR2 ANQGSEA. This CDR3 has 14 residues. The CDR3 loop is CSVEDSGRQETQYF. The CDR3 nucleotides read TGCAGCGTTGAAGATTCAGGGAGGCAAGAGACTCAGTACTTC.

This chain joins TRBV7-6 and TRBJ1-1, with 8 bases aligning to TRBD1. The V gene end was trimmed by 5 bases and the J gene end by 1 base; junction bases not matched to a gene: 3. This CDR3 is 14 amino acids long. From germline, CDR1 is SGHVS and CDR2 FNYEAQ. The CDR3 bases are TGTGCCAGCAGCAAGGACAGGGCGAACACTGAAGCTTTCTTT. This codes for CASSKDRANTEAFF.

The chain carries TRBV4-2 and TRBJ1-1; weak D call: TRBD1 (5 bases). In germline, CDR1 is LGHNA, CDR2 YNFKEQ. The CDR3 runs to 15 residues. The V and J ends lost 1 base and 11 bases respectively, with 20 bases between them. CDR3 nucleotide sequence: TGTGCCAGCAGCCAAGGATATGGCGAAGGGGCCTTGGCTTTCTTT. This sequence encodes CASSQGYGEGALAFF.

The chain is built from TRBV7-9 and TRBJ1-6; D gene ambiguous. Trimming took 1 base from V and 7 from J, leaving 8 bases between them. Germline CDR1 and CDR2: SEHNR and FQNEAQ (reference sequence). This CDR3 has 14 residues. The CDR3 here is CASSLEGGNSPLHF. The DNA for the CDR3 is TGTGCCAGCAGCTTAGAAGGCGGGAATTCACCCCTCCACTTT.

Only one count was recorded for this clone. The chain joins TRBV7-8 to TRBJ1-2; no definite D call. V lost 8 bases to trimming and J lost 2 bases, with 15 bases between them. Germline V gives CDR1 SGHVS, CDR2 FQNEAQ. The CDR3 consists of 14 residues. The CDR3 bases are TGTGCCAGCTCCTATGTCGGCAGGAACTATGGCTACACCTTC. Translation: CASSYVGRNYGYTF.

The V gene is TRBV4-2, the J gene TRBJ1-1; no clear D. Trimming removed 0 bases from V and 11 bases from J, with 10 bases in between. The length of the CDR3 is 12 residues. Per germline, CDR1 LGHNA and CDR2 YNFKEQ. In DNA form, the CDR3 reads TGTGCCAGCAGCCAAGATGGGAGTAAGGCTTTCTTT. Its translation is CASSQDGSKAFF.

The CDR3 DNA sequence: TGTGCCAGCACAGGGGACAGGGGGCGAGATACGCAGTATTTT. Translating it yields CASTGDRGRDTQYF. The rearrangement joins TRBV11-2 to TRBJ2-3; 12 nucleotides match TRBD1. Germline values: CDR1 SGHAT, CDR2 FQNNGV. This CDR3 region has 14 residues. Trimming removed 7 bases from V and 5 bases from J; junction bases left unmatched: 4. The full variable domain, completed using reference TRBV11-2 and TRBJ2-3, is EAGVAQSPRYKIIEKRQSVAFWCNPISGHATLYWYQQILGQGPKLLIQFQNNGVVDDSQLPKDRFSAERLKGVDSTLKIQPAKLEDSAVYLCASTGDRGRDTQYFGPGTRLTVL.

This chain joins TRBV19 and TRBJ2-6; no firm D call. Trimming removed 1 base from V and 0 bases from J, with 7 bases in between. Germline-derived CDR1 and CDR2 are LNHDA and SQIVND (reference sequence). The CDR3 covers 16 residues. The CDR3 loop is CASSIVLGSGANVLTF. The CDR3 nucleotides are TGTGCCAGTAGTATAGTTTTAGGCTCTGGGGCCAACGTCCTGACTTTC.

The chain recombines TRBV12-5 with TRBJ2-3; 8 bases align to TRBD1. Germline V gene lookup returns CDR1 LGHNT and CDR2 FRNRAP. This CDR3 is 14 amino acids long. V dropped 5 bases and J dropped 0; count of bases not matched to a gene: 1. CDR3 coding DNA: TGTGCTAGTGGTCGGACAGGGAGCACAGATACGCAGTATTTT. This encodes CASGRTGSTDTQYF.

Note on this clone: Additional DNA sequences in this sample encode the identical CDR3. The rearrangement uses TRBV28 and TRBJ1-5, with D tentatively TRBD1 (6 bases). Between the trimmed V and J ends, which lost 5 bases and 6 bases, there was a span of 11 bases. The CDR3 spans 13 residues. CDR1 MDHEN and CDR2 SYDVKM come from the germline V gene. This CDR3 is CASSVTGSQPQHF. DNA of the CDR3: TGTGCCAGCAGTGTCACAGGGAGTCAGCCCCAGCATTTT.

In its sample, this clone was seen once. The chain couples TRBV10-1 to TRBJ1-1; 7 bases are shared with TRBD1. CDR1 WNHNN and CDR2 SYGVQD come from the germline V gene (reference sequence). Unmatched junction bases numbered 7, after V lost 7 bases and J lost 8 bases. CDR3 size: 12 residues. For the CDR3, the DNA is TGCGCCAGCACCAACAACAGGGGAGAAGCTTTCTTT. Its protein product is CASTNNRGEAFF.

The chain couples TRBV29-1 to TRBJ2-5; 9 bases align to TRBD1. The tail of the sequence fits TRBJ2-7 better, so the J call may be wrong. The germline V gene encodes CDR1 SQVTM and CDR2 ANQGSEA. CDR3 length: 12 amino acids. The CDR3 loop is CSVDGTGNEQYF. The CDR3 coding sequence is TGCAGCGTTGATGGGACAGGGAACGAGCAGTACTTC.

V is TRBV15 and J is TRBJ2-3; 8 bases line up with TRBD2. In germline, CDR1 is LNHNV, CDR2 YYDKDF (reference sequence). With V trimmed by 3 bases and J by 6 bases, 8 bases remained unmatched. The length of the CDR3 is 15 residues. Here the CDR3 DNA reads TGTGCCACCAGCAGGCCGGGACTAGGAGGCGATACGCAGTATTTT. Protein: CATSRPGLGGDTQYF.

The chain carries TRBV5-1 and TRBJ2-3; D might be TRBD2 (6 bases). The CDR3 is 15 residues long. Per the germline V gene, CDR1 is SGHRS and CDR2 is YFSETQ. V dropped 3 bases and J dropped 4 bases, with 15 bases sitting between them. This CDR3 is CASSSGVGGADTQYF. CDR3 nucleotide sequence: TGCGCCAGCAGCTCTGGGGTGGGAGGTGCAGATACGCAGTATTTT.

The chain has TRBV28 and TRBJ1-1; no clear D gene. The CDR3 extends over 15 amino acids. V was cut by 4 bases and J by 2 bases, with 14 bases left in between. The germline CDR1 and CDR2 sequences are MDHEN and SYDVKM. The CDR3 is CASSSLRLVNTEAFF. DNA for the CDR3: TGTGCCAGCAGTTCCCTTAGGTTAGTTAACACTGAAGCTTTCTTT.

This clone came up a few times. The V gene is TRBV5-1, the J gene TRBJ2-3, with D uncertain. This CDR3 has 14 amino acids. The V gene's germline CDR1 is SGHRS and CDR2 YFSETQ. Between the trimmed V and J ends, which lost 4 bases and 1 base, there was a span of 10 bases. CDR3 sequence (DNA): TGCGCCAGCAGCCTAAATCCTGGCACAGATACGCAGTATTTT. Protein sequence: CASSLNPGTDTQYF.

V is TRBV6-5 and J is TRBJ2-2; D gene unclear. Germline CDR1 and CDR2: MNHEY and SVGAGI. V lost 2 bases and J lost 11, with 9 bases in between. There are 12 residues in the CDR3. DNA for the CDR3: TGTGCCAGCAGTTACAACTACCCAGAGCTGTTTTTT. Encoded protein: CASSYNYPELFF.

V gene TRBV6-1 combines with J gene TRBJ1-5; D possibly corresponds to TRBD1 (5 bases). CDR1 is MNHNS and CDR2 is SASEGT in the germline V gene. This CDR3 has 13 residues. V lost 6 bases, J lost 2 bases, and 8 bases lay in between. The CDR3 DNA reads TGTGCCAGCAGGGTAGGGGGCAATCAGCCCCAGCATTTT. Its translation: CASRVGGNQPQHF.

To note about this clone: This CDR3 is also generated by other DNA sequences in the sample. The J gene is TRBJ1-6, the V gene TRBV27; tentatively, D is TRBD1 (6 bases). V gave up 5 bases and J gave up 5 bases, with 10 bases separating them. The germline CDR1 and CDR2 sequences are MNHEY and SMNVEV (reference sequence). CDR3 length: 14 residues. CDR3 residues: CASSLGADNSPLHF. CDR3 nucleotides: TGTGCCAGCAGTCTGGGGGCCGATAATTCACCCCTCCACTTT.

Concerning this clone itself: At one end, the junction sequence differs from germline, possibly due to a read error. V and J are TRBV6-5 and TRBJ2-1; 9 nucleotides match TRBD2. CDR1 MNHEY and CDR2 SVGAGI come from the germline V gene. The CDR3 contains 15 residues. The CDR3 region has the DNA TGTGCCAGCAGTCACTCGGGCGGGGGGGCCGATGAGCAGTTCTTC. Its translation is CASSHSGGGADEQFF.

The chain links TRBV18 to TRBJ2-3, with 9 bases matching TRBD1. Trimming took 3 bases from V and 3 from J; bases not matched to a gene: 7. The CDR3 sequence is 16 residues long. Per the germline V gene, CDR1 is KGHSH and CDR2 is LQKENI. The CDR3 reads CASSPGQGFGTDTQYF. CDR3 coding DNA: TGTGCCAGCTCACCCGGACAGGGGTTCGGGACAGATACGCAGTATTTT.

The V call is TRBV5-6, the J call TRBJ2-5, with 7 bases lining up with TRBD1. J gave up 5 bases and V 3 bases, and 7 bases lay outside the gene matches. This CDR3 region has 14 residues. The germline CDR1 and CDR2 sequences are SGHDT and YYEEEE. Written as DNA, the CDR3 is TGTGCCAGCAGCTCCTGGACAGGCAGGGAGACCCAGTACTTC. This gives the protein CASSSWTGRETQYF.